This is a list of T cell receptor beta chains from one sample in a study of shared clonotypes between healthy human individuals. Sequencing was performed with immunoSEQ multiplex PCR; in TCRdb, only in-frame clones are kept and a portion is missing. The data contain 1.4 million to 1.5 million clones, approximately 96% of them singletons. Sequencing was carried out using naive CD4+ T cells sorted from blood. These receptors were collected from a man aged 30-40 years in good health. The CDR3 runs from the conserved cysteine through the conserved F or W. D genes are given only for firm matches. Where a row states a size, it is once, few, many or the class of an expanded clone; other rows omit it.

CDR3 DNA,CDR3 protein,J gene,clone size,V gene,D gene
TGCAGCGTGGAGGGGGACACGAGCACAGATACGCAGTATTTT,CSVEGDTSTDTQYF,TRBJ2-3,once,TRBV29-1,.
TGTGCCTGGGGGCGGGGAGCCCTTAATGAAAAACTGTTTTTT,CAWGRGALNEKLFF,TRBJ1-4,.,TRBV30,.
TGTGCTAGTGGTTCGGGGACCGGCGGGAGGGCCAATGAGCAGTTCTTC,CASGSGTGGRANEQFF,TRBJ2-1,once,TRBV12-5,TRBD2
TGTGCCAGCAGTCACCCGGACACGGGACAGTTCTTC,CASSHPDTGQFF,TRBJ2-1,.,TRBV27,.
TGTGCCAGCAGTCGGAACAGGGGCAGGGTTGTGAAGGTTGGTGGCTACACCTTC,CASSRNRGRVVKVGGYTF,TRBJ1-2,.,TRBV28,TRBD1
TGTGCCAGTAGTAGAGGGGCGCAGGGGAATCAGCCCCAGCATTTT,CASSRGAQGNQPQHF,TRBJ1-5,.,TRBV19,.
TGTGCCAGCAGTGCCATCATACAAGAGACCCAGTACTTC,CASSAIIQETQYF,TRBJ2-5,.,TRBV6-1,.
TGTGCCAGCAGCTTGGAGTTTCGAGAAGGGGAGCTGTTTTTT,CASSLEFREGELFF,TRBJ2-2,.,TRBV5-5,.
TGTGCCAGCAGTGATCCGGGACAGGGCTCTGGGGCCAACGTCCTGACTTTC,CASSDPGQGSGANVLTF,TRBJ2-6,.,TRBV6-1,TRBD1
TGTGCCAGCAGCTCCGGGACTAGCGGGTCGGATGAGCAGTTCTTC,CASSSGTSGSDEQFF,TRBJ2-1,.,TRBV7-9,TRBD2
TGTGCCAGCAGCTTCCCAGGGCCTGGAAACACCATATATTTT,CASSFPGPGNTIYF,TRBJ1-3,.,TRBV5-4,.
TGTGCCAGCCATCCGGACCCAGTGATACAGCCCCAGCATTTT,CASHPDPVIQPQHF,TRBJ1-5,.,TRBV19,.
TGTGCCAGCAGCTTCACAGGGGGGACCGGGGAGCTGTTTTTT,CASSFTGGTGELFF,TRBJ2-2,.,TRBV11-2,TRBD1
TGTGCCAGCAGCGTAGAAAGCGAGAGTCCCCCAGATACGCAGTATTTT,CASSVESESPPDTQYF,TRBJ2-3,.,TRBV9,.
TGTGCCAGCAGCGCCTTGGCAGGGGACTTCGCGAACACCGGGGAGCTGTTTTTT,CASSALAGDFANTGELFF,TRBJ2-2,.,TRBV6-4,.
TGTGCCAGCAGTGGCTTAGCGGGAGGGCGAGATACGCAGTATTTT,CASSGLAGGRDTQYF,TRBJ2-3,.,TRBV2,TRBD2
TGTGCCACCAGCAGGGGACCTATTATTAGCAATCAGCCCCAGCATTTT,CATSRGPIISNQPQHF,TRBJ1-5,.,TRBV15,.
TGTGCCAGCAGCCCAGGGGGCAGGGGGAGCGAGCAGTACTTC,CASSPGGRGSEQYF,TRBJ2-7,.,TRBV11-3,TRBD1
TGTGCCACCAGCAGAGGGGGACAGTCGGAGACCCAGTACTTC,CATSRGGQSETQYF,TRBJ2-5,.,TRBV15,TRBD1
TGTGCCAGCAGTGAAGCGGCAGTCCAGACCCAGTACTTC,CASSEAAVQTQYF,TRBJ2-5,.,TRBV25-1,.
TGTGCCTGGAGGGGTCAAGGGGCAGGCTCTAACTATGGCTACACCTTC,CAWRGQGAGSNYGYTF,TRBJ1-2,.,TRBV30,.
TGCGCCAGCAGTGAGAGAGCCACAGTGGGTGAAGCTTTCTTT,CASSERATVGEAFF,TRBJ1-1,.,TRBV10-2,.
TGCGCCAGCGGGGCCGGGAACAATCAGCCCCAGCATTTT,CASGAGNNQPQHF,TRBJ1-5,.,TRBV10-2,.
TGCAGCGTTGCCCCCCGGGGGCGACGAGAGACCCAGTACTTC,CSVAPRGRRETQYF,TRBJ2-5,.,TRBV29-1,.
TGTGCCAGCAGTGTACCGGGGACTAGCGGGGCCTACGAGCAGTACTTC,CASSVPGTSGAYEQYF,TRBJ2-7,.,TRBV2,TRBD2
TGTGCCAGCAGTTTGGATGGAGCGCCCGTCGGTGGCTACACCTTC,CASSLDGAPVGGYTF,TRBJ1-2,.,TRBV27,.
TGCGCCAGCAGCACCCCTGGGACAGGCTTGAGTGGCTACACCTTC,CASSTPGTGLSGYTF,TRBJ1-2,.,TRBV5-1,TRBD1
TGTGCCAGCTCACCATTATTCTCGCCAGGGAACTACGAGCAGTACTTC,CASSPLFSPGNYEQYF,TRBJ2-7,.,TRBV18,.
TGTGCCAGCAGTTACCTTTCACAGGGTAACACCGGGGAGCTGTTTTTT,CASSYLSQGNTGELFF,TRBJ2-2,.,TRBV6-6,.
TGTGCCAGCAGCGTATCTGCCAGGGGGCAGGTCTACAATGAGCAGTTCTTC,CASSVSARGQVYNEQFF,TRBJ2-1,.,TRBV9,TRBD1
TGTGCCAGCAGCTCCGGTGCAGGGGGCGCGGGGAATCAGCCCCAGCATTTT,CASSSGAGGAGNQPQHF,TRBJ1-5,.,TRBV5-5,TRBD1